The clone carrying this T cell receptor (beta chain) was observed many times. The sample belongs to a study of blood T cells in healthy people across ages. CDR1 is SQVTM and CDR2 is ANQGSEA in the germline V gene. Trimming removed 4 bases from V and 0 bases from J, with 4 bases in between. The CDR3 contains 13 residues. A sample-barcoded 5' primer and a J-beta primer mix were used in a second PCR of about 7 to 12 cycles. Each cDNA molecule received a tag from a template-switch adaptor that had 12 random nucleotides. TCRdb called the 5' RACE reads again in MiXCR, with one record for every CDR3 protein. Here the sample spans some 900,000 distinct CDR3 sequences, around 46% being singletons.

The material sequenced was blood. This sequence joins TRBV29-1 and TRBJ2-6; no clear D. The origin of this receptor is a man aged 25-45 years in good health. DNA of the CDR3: TGCAGCGTTGTCGTCTCTGGGGCCAACGTCCTGACTTTC. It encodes CSVVVSGANVLTF.